What follows describes a single TCR beta chain. The antigen is not known. These data belong to a study of blood T cells in healthy people across ages. Study-level results: Naive T cell percentage by flow cytometry tracked strongly with beta diversity.

For the second PCR, which ran for about 6 to 11 cycles, a sample-barcoded 5' primer and a J-beta primer mix were used. From the 5' RACE reads, TCRdb called clonotypes with MiXCR, one entry per CDR3 protein. The sample contains fewer than 900,000 distinct CDR3 sequences, about 37% of which appear only once. This receptor was taken from a man between 18 and 35 years old in good health. The sample taken for sequencing was blood.

CDR3 in amino acids: CASSPRVDGSPQHF. Here the CDR3 DNA reads TGTGCCAGCAGCCCCCGGGTGGACGGTTCGCCCCAGCATTTT. The chain is built from TRBV7-2 and TRBJ1-5; D is uncertain. There are 14 residues in the CDR3. The V gene lost 5 bases and the J gene lost 9 bases, with 17 bases spanning the gap. Per the germline V gene, CDR1 is SGHTA and CDR2 is FQGNSA.